Shown below are 8 T cell receptor beta chains from a single sample sequenced in a study of T cell responses to AZD1222 COVID-19 vaccine. The table came from immunoSEQ multiplex PCR; TCRdb's copy has only in-frame clones and leaves some out. Among 150,000 to 200,000 clones listed, approximately 92% were seen once. Sample: peripheral blood, taken on day 0 of AZD1222 vaccination. These receptors all come from an adult in good health.

The V call is TRBV3-1 (or the pseudogene TRBV3-2), the J call TRBJ2-5; D is unclear. V was clipped by 4 bases and J by 5 bases, with 17 bases between them. The CDR3 contains 15 residues. CDR1 is LGHDT, CDR2 YNNKEL, per germline (reference sequence). The CDR3 reads CASSPFEKGSETQYF. CDR3 nucleotide sequence: TGTGCCAGCAGCCCCTTTGAGAAGGGCTCCGAGACCCAGTACTTC.

The J gene is TRBJ2-1, the V gene TRBV7-8; TRBD1 aligns across 12 bases. Germline V CDR1 and CDR2: SGHVS, FQNEAQ. The J segment lost 9 bases and the V segment lost 4 bases, leaving 25 bases of the junction unmatched. The CDR3 contains 21 residues. Here the CDR3 DNA reads TGTGCCAGCAGCTCATTACGGGACAGGGGGCTCTTAGCGGGGGTTCAGAGTGAGCAGTTCTTC. Its translation is CASSSLRDRGLLAGVQSEQFF.

This clone showed up many times. J is TRBJ2-1 and V is TRBV6-2 or TRBV6-3; possible D gene TRBD1, 5 bases. Germline V CDR1 and CDR2: MNHEY, SVGEGT. The V and J ends lost 1 base and 7 bases respectively, with 11 bases between them. CDR3 length equals 14 residues. The CDR3 is CASSYLGDPNEQFF. As DNA, the CDR3 is TGTGCCAGCAGTTACTTAGGGGATCCGAATGAGCAGTTCTTC.

This chain uses TRBV7-9 with TRBJ2-1, with TRBD1 as a possible D gene (6 bases). The CDR3 spans 15 residues. Deletions cut 8 bases from V and 5 bases from J, with 19 bases between. Germline values: CDR1 SEHNR, CDR2 FQNEAQ (reference sequence). The CDR3 loop reads CASWGQFLLDNEQFF. CDR3 DNA: TGTGCCAGCTGGGGGCAGTTTCTATTGGACAATGAGCAGTTCTTC.

The genes are TRBV5-4 and TRBJ2-7, with 8 bases identical to TRBD2. The CDR3 consists of 16 residues. Looked up from germline, CDR1 is SGHNT and CDR2 is YYREEE (reference sequence). The V segment lost 4 bases and the J segment 2 bases; nucleotides outside the gene matches: 11. CDR3 region: CASSPGGRGAAYEQYF. CDR3 nucleotides: TGTGCCAGCAGCCCGGGCGGGCGGGGGGCCGCCTACGAGCAGTACTTC.

This clone was observed a few times. This chain links TRBV27 with TRBJ1-2; D gene unclear. Germline CDR1 and CDR2: MNHEY and SMNVEV (reference sequence). V was clipped by 5 bases and J by 6 bases, with 22 bases between them. CDR3 size: 16 residues. CDR3 loop: CASSTKLGPGSNGYTF. Here the CDR3 DNA reads TGTGCCAGCAGTACCAAACTCGGGCCGGGGAGTAATGGCTACACCTTC.

By its share, this clone is medium-sized. J is TRBJ2-3 and V is TRBV18; no definite D call. Germline CDR1 reads KGHSH; CDR2 reads LQKENI. The CDR3 has 16 residues. The germline V and J ends were trimmed by 3 bases and 1 base, with 14 bases remaining between them. The CDR3 DNA sequence: TGTGCCAGCTCACCGCTTCCCCCACGGGGCACAGATACGCAGTATTTT. It yields the protein CASSPLPPRGTDTQYF.

This chain links TRBV10-3 with TRBJ1-4, with 7 positions matching TRBD1. V lost 7 bases and J lost 5; bases outside the gene matches: 10. Germline loops: CDR1 ENHRY, CDR2 SYGVKD. The length of the CDR3 is 15 residues. DNA of the CDR3: TGTGCCATCAAGAACTCAGGGGGGAGGAATGAAAAACTGTTTTTT. It translates to CAIKNSGGRNEKLFF.